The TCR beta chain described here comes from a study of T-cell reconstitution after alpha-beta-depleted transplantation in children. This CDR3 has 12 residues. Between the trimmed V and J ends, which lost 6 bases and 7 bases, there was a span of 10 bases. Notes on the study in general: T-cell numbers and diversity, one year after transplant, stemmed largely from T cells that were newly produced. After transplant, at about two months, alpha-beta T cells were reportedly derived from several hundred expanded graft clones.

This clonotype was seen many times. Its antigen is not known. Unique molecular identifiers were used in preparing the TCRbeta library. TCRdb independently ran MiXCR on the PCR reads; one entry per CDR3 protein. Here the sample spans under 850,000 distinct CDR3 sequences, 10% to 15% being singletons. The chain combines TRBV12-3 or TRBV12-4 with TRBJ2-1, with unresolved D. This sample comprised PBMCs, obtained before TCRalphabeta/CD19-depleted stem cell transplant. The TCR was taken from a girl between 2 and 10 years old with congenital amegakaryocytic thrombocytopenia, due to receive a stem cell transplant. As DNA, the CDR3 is TGTGCCAGCAGGGGCCGCGGAAATGAGCAGTTCTTC. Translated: CASRGRGNEQFF.